The 7 T cell receptor beta chains below come from one sample, sequenced in a study of T cells in women clearing cervical HPV infection. TCRdb keeps only in-frame clones here, not all; method: immunoSEQ multiplex PCR. The sample has 25,000 to 35,000 clones. Sample: blood buffy coat. Source of these receptors: a woman between 18 and 70 years old with a cervical HPV16 infection that either progressed to CIN3+ or cleared (not recorded which).

Turning to this clone: Read data end 3 residues before the CDR3 end; the end is taken from the germline J gene. V and J are TRBV19 and TRBJ2-7; 7 nucleotides agree with TRBD2. This CDR3 spans 12 amino acids. Germline V CDR1 and CDR2: LNHDA, SQIVND (reference sequence). The V gene end was trimmed by 9 bases and the J gene end by 1 base; junction bases not matched to a gene: 3. The CDR3 region is CASTSASYEQYF. The sequenced part of the CDR3 DNA is TGTGCCAGCACTAGCGCTTCCTACGAG.

About this clone itself: The CDR3 end lies 3 residues beyond the end of the read and is filled in from the germline J gene. The chain has TRBV6-2 or TRBV6-3 and TRBJ2-1; 12 nucleotides agree with TRBD2. Per the germline V gene, CDR1 is MNHEY and CDR2 is SVGEGT. CDR3 length equals 17 residues. With 4 bases clipped from V and 4 bases from J, the junction kept 8 bases outside the gene matches. This chain's CDR3 is CASSSQSGLAGYNEQFF. The CDR3 bases that were read are TGTGCCAGCAGTTCCCAATCAGGACTAGCGGGGTACAATGAG.

The CDR3 sequence: CASSPSTSGNTDTQYF. The CDR3 bases that were read are TGCGCCAGCAGCCCGTCGACTAGCGGGAACACAGATACG. The V gene is TRBV5-1, the J gene TRBJ2-3, with 11 bases fitting TRBD2. Read coverage stops 3 residues before the CDR3 terminus; the germline J gene supplies the remainder. This CDR3 is built from 16 residues. V lost 4 bases to trimming and J lost 2 bases; unmatched junction nucleotides: 6. Germline CDR1 and CDR2: SGHRS and YFSETQ.

As for this clone: The CDR3 end falls 3 residues outside the read, so it is completed with the germline J gene. V gene TRBV20-1 combines with J gene TRBJ2-4; the match to TRBD2 covers 9 bases. Trimming took 3 bases from V and 1 from J; bases not matched to a gene: 7. Germline V gene lookup returns CDR1 DFQATT and CDR2 SNEGSKA (reference sequence). This CDR3 is built from 16 residues. CDR3 sequence: CSARVAGVGAKNIQYF. CDR3 DNA, as far as it was read: TGCAGTGCTAGGGTAGCGGGAGTGGGGGCCAAAAACATT.

Notes on this clone: The CDR3 goes on 3 residues after the read ends, and that part is filled in from the germline J gene. The rearrangement links TRBV5-4 to TRBJ2-7; D perhaps matches TRBD1 (5 bases). This CDR3 contains 13 residues. Trimming took off 3 bases at V and 5 bases at J, with 12 bases between the two ends. Looked up from germline, CDR1 is SGHNT and CDR2 is YYREEE (reference sequence). The covered CDR3 bases are TGTGCCAGCAGCTATACGGACACCGACGAG. Its protein is CASSYTDTDE. The complete CDR3 protein is CASSYTDTDEQYF. The full variable domain, with the rest looked up from reference TRBV5-4 and TRBJ2-7, is ETGVTQSPTHLIKTRGQQVTLRCSSQSGHNTVSWYQQALGQGPQFIFQYYREEENGRGNFPPRFSGLQFPNYSSELNVNALELDDSALYLCASSYTDTDEQYFGPGTRLTVT.

About this clone: The read finishes 3 residues shy of the CDR3 end, and the germline J gene is used to complete it. V gene TRBV7-6 combines with J gene TRBJ1-1; 7 nucleotides agree with TRBD1. CDR1 SGHVS and CDR2 FNYEAQ come from the germline V gene. This CDR3 has 14 residues. V was clipped by 4 bases and J by 1 base; unmatched bases: 3. CDR3 sequence reads: CASSWGQTNTEAFF. Partial CDR3 DNA: TGTGCCAGCAGCTGGGGACAGACGAACACTGAA.

The CDR3 DNA, read in part, is TGTGCCTGGAGTTCGGGGTCGCCGCGTGGC. Translating it yields CAWSSGSPRG. The complete CDR3 protein is CAWSSGSPRGYTF. V usage is TRBV30 and J usage is TRBJ1-2; D gene uncertain. The observed sequence ends 3 residues before the CDR3 terminus, with the missing tail filled in from the germline J gene. Trimming removed 2 bases from V and 7 bases from J, with 14 bases in between. From germline, CDR1 is GTSNPN and CDR2 SVGIG (reference sequence). The CDR3 extends over 13 amino acids.